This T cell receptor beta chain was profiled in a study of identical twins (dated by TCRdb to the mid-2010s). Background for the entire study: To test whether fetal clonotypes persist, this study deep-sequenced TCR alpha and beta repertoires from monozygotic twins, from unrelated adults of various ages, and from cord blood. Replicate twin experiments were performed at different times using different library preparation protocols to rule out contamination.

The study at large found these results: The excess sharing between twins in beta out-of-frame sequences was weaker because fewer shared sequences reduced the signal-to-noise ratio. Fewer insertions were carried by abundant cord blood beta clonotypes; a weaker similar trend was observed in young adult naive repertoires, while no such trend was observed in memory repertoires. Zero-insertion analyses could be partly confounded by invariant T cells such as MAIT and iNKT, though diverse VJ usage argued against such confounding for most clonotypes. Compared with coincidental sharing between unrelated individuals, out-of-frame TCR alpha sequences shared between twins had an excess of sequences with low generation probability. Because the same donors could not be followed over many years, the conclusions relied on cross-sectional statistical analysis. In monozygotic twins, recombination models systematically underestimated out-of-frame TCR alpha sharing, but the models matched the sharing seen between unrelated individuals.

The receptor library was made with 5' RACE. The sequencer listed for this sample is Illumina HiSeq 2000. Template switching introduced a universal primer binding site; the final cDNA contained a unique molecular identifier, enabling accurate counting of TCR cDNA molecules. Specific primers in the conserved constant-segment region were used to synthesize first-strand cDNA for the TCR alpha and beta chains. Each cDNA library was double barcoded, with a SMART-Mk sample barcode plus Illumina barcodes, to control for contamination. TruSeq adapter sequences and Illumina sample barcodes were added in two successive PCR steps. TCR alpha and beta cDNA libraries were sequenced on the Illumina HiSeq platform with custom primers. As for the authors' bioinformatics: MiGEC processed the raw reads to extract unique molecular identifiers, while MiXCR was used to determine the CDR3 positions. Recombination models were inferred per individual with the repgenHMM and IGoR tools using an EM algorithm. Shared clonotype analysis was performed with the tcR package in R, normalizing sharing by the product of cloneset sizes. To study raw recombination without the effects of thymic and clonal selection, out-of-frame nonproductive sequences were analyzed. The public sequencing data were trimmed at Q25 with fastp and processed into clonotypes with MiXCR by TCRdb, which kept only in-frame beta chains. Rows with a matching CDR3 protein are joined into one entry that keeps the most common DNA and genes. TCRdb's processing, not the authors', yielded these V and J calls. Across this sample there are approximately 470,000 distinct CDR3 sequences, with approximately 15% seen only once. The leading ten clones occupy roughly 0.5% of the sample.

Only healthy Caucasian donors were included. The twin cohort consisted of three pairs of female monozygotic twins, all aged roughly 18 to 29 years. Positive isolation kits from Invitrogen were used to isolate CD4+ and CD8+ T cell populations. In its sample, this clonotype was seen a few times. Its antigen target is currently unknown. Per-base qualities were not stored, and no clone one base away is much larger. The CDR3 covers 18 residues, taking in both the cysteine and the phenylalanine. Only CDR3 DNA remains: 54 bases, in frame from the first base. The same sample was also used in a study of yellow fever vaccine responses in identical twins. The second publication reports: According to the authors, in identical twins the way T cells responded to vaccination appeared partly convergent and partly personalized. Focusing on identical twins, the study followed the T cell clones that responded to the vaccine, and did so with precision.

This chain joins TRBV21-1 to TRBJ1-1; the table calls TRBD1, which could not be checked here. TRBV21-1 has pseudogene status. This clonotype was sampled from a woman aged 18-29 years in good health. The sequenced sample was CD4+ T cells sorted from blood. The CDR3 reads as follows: CASSKADGAVEPNTEAFF. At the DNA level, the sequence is TGTGCCAGCAGCAAAGCGGATGGGGCCGTGGAGCCCAACACTGAAGCTTTCTTT.